This T cell receptor beta chain was identified during a study of blood T cell repertoires in COVID-19. Looking at the study overall: Acute and convalescent COVID-19 specimens originated in the United States, Italy and Spain. The cDNA or gDNA used as material had been derived from T cells, B-cell-depleted T cells, or PBMCs.

In the original workflow: Estimates of nucleated cell counts were drawn from the amplification of reference gene primers. The data were produced by immunoSEQ multiplex PCR, yet TCRdb's version contains in-frame clones alone and is incomplete. V, J and clone size derive from that table, while D and trimming were established from the DNA sequence. The table has over 45,000 clones, approximately 84% seen once; the top ten hold around a sixth. The CDR3 contains 17 residues. V was clipped by 5 bases and J by 2 bases, with 19 bases between them. Germline CDR1 and CDR2: SGHVS and FQNEAQ. The V gene is TRBV7-8, the J gene TRBJ2-1; D perhaps matches TRBD1 (5 bases). The material sequenced was peripheral blood. The sequence derives from a man aged 70 or older with active COVID-19. CDR3 sequence: CASSLLGGRVTYNEQFF. The CDR3 DNA sequence: TGTGCCAGCAGCCTCTTAGGTGGCAGGGTGACCTACAATGAGCAGTTCTTC.